The 20 T cell receptor beta chains reported below all come from one sample, sequenced in a study of identical twins (dated by TCRdb to between 2015 and 2016). The library was generated by 5' RACE. The sequencer listed for this sample is Illumina HiSeq 2000. TCRdb's own reprocessing of the public reads used fastp at Q25 and MiXCR and kept productive beta chains. Under each unique CDR3 protein, matching rows form one entry showing the most common genes and DNA. Within this sample are 750,000 to 950,000 distinct CDR3 sequences, with around an eighth of them counted one time only. Around 1.6% of the sample lies in the top ten. These data were also reused for a study on yellow fever vaccine responses in identical twins.

The material sequenced was PBMCs. The receptor set was obtained from a woman aged 18-29 years in good health.

This clonotype occurred many times. CDR3 DNA: TGTGCCAGCACTTTCATGTGGAATTCACCCCTCCACTTT. This translates into CASTFMWNSPLHF. V gene TRBV12-3 or TRBV12-4 combines with J gene TRBJ1-6; D is ambiguous. V lost 7 bases and J 7 bases, leaving 11 bases between the germline ends. The CDR3 contains 13 residues.

J is TRBJ2-1 and V is TRBV7-9; D is unclear. CDR1 and CDR2 (germline): SEHNR, FQNEAQ (reference sequence). V gave up 3 bases and J gave up 8 bases, with 11 bases separating them. This CDR3 has 13 amino acids. CDR3 in DNA: TGTGCCAGCAGCTTTAGTTCCAGTGATGAGCAGTTCTTC. It specifies CASSFSSSDEQFF.

This clonotype appeared a few times. This chain joins TRBV20-1 and TRBJ2-1; D is perhaps TRBD1 or TRBD2 (7 bases each). Deletions cut 6 bases from V and 6 bases from J, with 18 bases between. Germline V gene data show CDR1 as DFQATT and CDR2 as SNEGSKA (reference sequence). The CDR3 extends over 14 amino acids. CDR3 sequence: CSAPGGVLGNEQFF. The CDR3 nucleotides are TGCAGTGCCCCAGGGGGGGTATTGGGCAATGAGCAGTTCTTC.

This clonotype turned up a few times. The gene calls are TRBV5-1 and TRBJ2-5; D is perhaps TRBD2 (7 bases). V was trimmed by 3 bases and J by 4 bases, leaving 16 bases between them. Germline V lookup: CDR1 SGHRS, CDR2 YFSETQ. The CDR3 contains 15 residues. CDR3 protein: CASSSGGRSGETQYF. Written as DNA, the CDR3 is TGCGCCAGCAGCTCCGGGGGGCGTTCTGGAGAGACCCAGTACTTC.

This chain uses TRBV11-2 with TRBJ2-3, with 10 positions matching TRBD2. The CDR3 has 19 residues. Per germline, CDR1 SGHAT and CDR2 FQNNGV. The J segment lost 4 bases and the V segment lost 5 bases, leaving 18 bases of the junction unmatched. The DNA of the CDR3 is TGTGCCAGCAGCGTGTTAATAGCGGGAGGCCTCTATGGGTCAGATACGCAGTATTTT. Translating it yields CASSVLIAGGLYGSDTQYF.

This chain connects TRBV19 to TRBJ1-2; the match to TRBD1 covers 7 bases. This CDR3 spans 15 amino acids. V gave up 2 bases and J gave up 1 base; unmatched junction bases: 4. Per germline, CDR1 LNHDA and CDR2 SQIVND (reference sequence). In DNA, the CDR3 is TGTGCCAGTAGTATAATAGGGGGCGATAACTATGGCTACACCTTC. This sequence encodes CASSIIGGDNYGYTF.

This clonotype appeared a few times. The V gene is TRBV4-1, the J gene TRBJ2-2, with TRBD2 identical over 7 bases. Germline assignment: CDR1 MGHRA and CDR2 YSYEKL. The J segment lost 5 bases and the V segment lost 4 bases, leaving 7 bases of the junction unmatched. The CDR3 is 15 residues long. The DNA for the CDR3 is TGCGCCAGCAGCCCGGGACTACCTCGGACCGGGGAGCTGTTTTTT. Translation: CASSPGLPRTGELFF.

This clonotype was detected only a few times. This chain joins TRBV28 and TRBJ2-3; 7 bases line up with TRBD1. The germline CDR1 and CDR2 sequences are MDHEN and SYDVKM. The CDR3 runs 17 residues. The junction had 11 bases not matched to a gene; V was cut back by 5 bases and J by 0 bases. CDR3 nucleotide sequence: TGTGCCAGCAGTCCTTTATTGGGACAGAGGAGCACAGATACGCAGTATTTT. Translated, it gives CASSPLLGQRSTDTQYF.

J is TRBJ1-2 and V is TRBV5-1; D remains unclear. Germline CDR1 reads SGHRS; CDR2 reads YFSETQ. Trimming removed 0 bases from V and 6 bases from J, with 15 bases in between. This CDR3 contains 15 residues. DNA for the CDR3: TGCGCCAGCAGCTTGGGCAGCGGAGGAAGGGATGGCTACACCTTC. Protein: CASSLGSGGRDGYTF.

There are a few counts of this clonotype. This chain uses TRBV7-9 with TRBJ2-3; TRBD2 might be the D (5 bases). Germline-derived CDR1 and CDR2 are SEHNR and FQNEAQ (reference sequence). V was pared by 0 bases and J by 2 bases, with 12 bases between. The CDR3 is made up of 16 amino acids. The chain's CDR3 is CASSLAFSDITDTQYF. The CDR3 DNA is TGTGCCAGCAGCTTAGCGTTTAGCGACATCACAGATACGCAGTATTTT.

This chain links TRBV12-3 or TRBV12-4 with TRBJ2-1, with 9 bases aligning to TRBD2. Trimming at V came to 6 bases and at J to 0 bases, leaving 15 bases not matched to a gene. The CDR3 spans 19 residues. The CDR3 nucleotides are TGTGCCAGCAGCTTCGCGGTAGCGGGAGTACTAACCTCCTACAATGAGCAGTTCTTC. Translated, it gives CASSFAVAGVLTSYNEQFF.

This clonotype has at least ten counts. V is TRBV7-9 and J is TRBJ2-3; D perhaps matches TRBD1 (5 bases). Trimming stripped 5 bases from V and 4 bases from J, with 19 bases between. The CDR3 loop spans 16 amino acids. CDR1 and CDR2 from the germline V gene are SEHNR and FQNEAQ (reference sequence). Here the CDR3 reads CASSDEYRNTADTQYF. The CDR3, as DNA: TGTGCCAGCAGCGATGAGTACAGGAACACTGCAGATACGCAGTATTTT.

The V gene is TRBV7-8, the J gene TRBJ2-1; D is undetermined. The CDR3 extends over 15 amino acids. The ends were cut back, 3 bases at V and 5 bases at J, with 14 bases in the middle. CDR1 SGHVS and CDR2 FQNEAQ come from the germline V gene. The CDR3 here is CASSLRSQAHNEQFF. The CDR3 DNA is TGTGCCAGCAGCTTGAGATCCCAAGCCCACAATGAGCAGTTCTTC. Combining the CDR3 with reference TRBV7-8 and TRBJ2-1 gives the whole variable domain GAGVSQSPRYKVAKRGQDVALRCDPISGHVSLFWYQQALGQGPEFLTYFQNEAQLDKSGLPSDRFFAERPEGSVSTLKIQRTQQEDSAVYLCASSLRSQAHNEQFFGPGTRLTVL.

The chain employs TRBV19 and TRBJ1-2, with a possible D match to TRBD1 (6 bases). Between the trimmed V and J ends, which lost 2 bases and 4 bases, there was a span of 11 bases. The CDR3 loop spans 14 amino acids. The germline CDR1 and CDR2 sequences are LNHDA and SQIVND (reference sequence). CDR3 bases: TGTGCCAGTAGTATAACAGGGATTGGCTATGGCTACACCTTC. Residues: CASSITGIGYGYTF.

The chain joins TRBV28 to TRBJ2-2; D remains unclear. This CDR3 has 14 amino acids. CDR1 MDHEN and CDR2 SYDVKM come from the germline V gene. Trimming shortened V by 7 bases and J by 6 bases, and 15 bases separated the two germline ends. The CDR3 DNA reads as TGTGCCAGCACCCAAGTCGTGACACCCGGGGAGCTGTTTTTT. Encoded protein: CASTQVVTPGELFF.

The chain couples TRBV20-1 to TRBJ2-7; 8 bases agree with TRBD2. V gave up 2 bases and J gave up 3 bases; unmatched junction bases: 9. This CDR3 contains 15 residues. Germline V gives CDR1 DFQATT, CDR2 SNEGSKA (reference sequence). The CDR3 DNA reads TGCAGTGCTAGACCTAGCGGGTCCCACCTCTACGAGCAGTACTTC. Its translation is CSARPSGSHLYEQYF.

The chain recombines TRBV28 with TRBJ2-7; 8 nucleotides align to TRBD2. V shed 2 bases, J shed 7 bases, and the junction held 10 bases outside the gene matches. The germline gives CDR1 MDHEN, CDR2 SYDVKM. There are 15 residues in the CDR3. The CDR3 DNA reads TGTGCCAGCAGTTTAGCGGGAGGCTCCCATAGGGAGCAGTACTTC. It is translated as CASSLAGGSHREQYF.

This clonotype was seen only a few times. The J gene is TRBJ1-5, the V gene TRBV2; TRBD1 might be the D (5 bases). V was trimmed by 10 bases and J by 3 bases, leaving 13 bases between them. Germline lookup yields CDR1 SNHLY and CDR2 FYNNEI. This CDR3 contains 13 residues. The CDR3 here is CATTPGLNQPQHF. For the CDR3, the DNA is TGTGCCACTACGCCGGGACTCAATCAGCCCCAGCATTTT.

This clonotype was counted only a few times. The chain uses TRBV6-4 and TRBJ1-1, with 9 bases aligning to TRBD1. J lost 6 bases, V lost 6 bases, and 8 bases had no gene match. Germline CDR1 reads MRHNA; CDR2 reads SNTAGT. CDR3 length: 14 amino acids. CDR3 in DNA: TGTGCCAGCAGCGAGACAGGGGGTGGATCTGAAGCTTTCTTT. The encoded protein is CASSETGGGSEAFF.

The chain employs TRBV13 and TRBJ2-7; D might be TRBD1 or TRBD2, each matching 5 bases. CDR1 and CDR2 (germline): PRHDT, FYEKMQ (reference sequence). V was cut by 6 bases and J by 7 bases, with 10 bases left in between. The CDR3 loop spans 11 amino acids. The chain's CDR3 is CASRKEGEQYF. As DNA, the CDR3 is TGTGCCAGCAGGAAAGAGGGGGAGCAGTACTTC.